The sequence of this T cell receptor (beta chain) was determined in a study of tumor and adjacent non-tumor tissue in lung cancer. As for the study in general: Samples averaged around 4 million productive TCRbeta reads each.

A modified ARM-PCR protocol with three rounds of nested PCR amplified TCRbeta. Each CDR3 protein gets one entry after TCRdb re-called the multiplex PCR reads with MiXCR. The sample carries around 99,000 distinct CDR3 sequences, more than 60% recorded once. On this clonotype: The antigen is unknown. This may arise from a read error, as a much more abundant clone is one base away.

CDR3 length: 15 residues. V dropped 1 base and J dropped 5 bases, with 13 bases sitting between them. Looked up from germline, CDR1 is MNHNS and CDR2 is SASEGT. Study-level results: Compared with tumor, normal lung showed significantly lower TCR diversity. Tumor repertoires had a smaller top 100 clone share than normal lung.

RNA was extracted from bulk tissue without any cell sorting. Sequenced sample: lung tumor tissue. This TCR was sampled from an older woman with non-small cell lung cancer. J is TRBJ2-3 and V is TRBV6-1; no reliable D call. CDR3 amino acids: CASSEVAVVGDTQYF. CDR3 DNA: TGTGCCAGCAGTGAAGTTGCGGTAGTGGGAGATACGCAGTATTTT.